There are a few counts of the clone carrying this T cell receptor beta chain. Its antigen is unidentified. The CDR3 extends over 15 amino acids. Germline V lookup: CDR1 LGHNA, CDR2 YSLEER. The junction had 8 bases not matched to a gene; V was cut back by 3 bases and J by 5 bases. This record comes from a study of identical twins. Study-wide results and caveats: Twins shared beta out-of-frame sequences in excess, but this excess was weaker.

One entry per CDR3 protein, called by TCRdb with MiXCR from the 5' RACE reads. The profile covers 570,000 or so distinct CDR3 sequences, with around 9.6% appearing a single time and roughly 3% taken by the ten largest. The sample was also reused in another study, on yellow fever vaccine responses in identical twins.

The sequencing sample was made of PBMCs. This TCR was sampled from a woman aged 18-29 years in good health. This chain links TRBV4-3 with TRBJ2-5, with 8 bases fitting TRBD1. The CDR3 DNA reads as TGCGCCAGCAGCCATCCAGACAGGGGCGAGGAGACCCAGTACTTC. Translating gives CASSHPDRGEETQYF.